The present T cell receptor (beta chain) was sequenced within a study of Ad26.COV2.S vaccination and SARS-CoV-2 variants. Study-level information: The trial was COV1001 and the donor's arm was Ad26.COV2.S. Ad26.COV2.S given intramuscularly, once or twice 56 days apart.

Study observations and caveats: Individuals receiving vaccine had higher spike-specific TCR breadth than placebo recipients did.

Stated treatment: approximately 18 received Ad26.COV2.S at low or high dose, single or two shots; about 5 received placebo; per-sample allocation not given. Samples analyzed were those drawn on day 63 after the first vaccine or placebo injection. This CDR3 has 15 residues. Germline V CDR1 and CDR2: MNHEY, SMNVEV (reference sequence). V shed 7 bases, J shed 8 bases, and the junction held 12 bases outside the gene matches. Some clones are missing from TCRdb's copy, which holds only in-frame ones; the method was immunoSEQ multiplex PCR. There are some 370,000 clones in the sample; under 90% occur only once, and around 7.3% lies in the top ten. Details on this clone: Its antigen remains unidentified.

The TCR comes from a person between 18 and 65 years old who received the Ad26.COV2.S COVID-19 vaccine or a placebo. The chain links TRBV27 to TRBJ2-1; 9 bases line up with TRBD2. The sequenced sample was peripheral blood, obtained in a trial of Ad26.COV2.S vaccine versus placebo. As DNA, the CDR3 is TGTGCCAGCACCCTCTCTGTGCGGGAGGGGCATGAGCAGTTCTTC. This translates into CASTLSVREGHEQFF.